These T cell receptor beta chains were read from a single sample in a study of liver allograft versus peripheral blood T cells. TCRdb processed the reads anew with MiXCR; each CDR3 protein has one entry. Among more than 10,000 distinct CDR3 sequences listed, 15% to 20% were seen once. These TCRs come from a human patient who had a liver transplant. Part of the T cell pool may stem from the graft donor. The CDR3 runs from the conserved cysteine through the conserved F or W. A D gene is named only where the DNA matches it firmly. Only part of the rows carry a size: once, few, many, or a class if the clone is expanded.

>TRBJ2-3|TRBV19|medium-sized|TRBD2
TGTGCCAGCCGTTGGGACTACCTTGCCACAGATACGCAGTATTTT
CASRWDYLATDTQYF
>TRBJ2-2|TRBV19|many|TRBD2
TGTGCCAGTAGTGCCCGCGGGGGGGCCTTTCCCGGGGAGCTGTTTTTT
CASSARGGAFPGELFF
>TRBJ1-1|TRBV28|.|.
TGTGCCAGCAGTCCAGCCGGGACCCAAAAAGGGGTAGCTTTCTTT
CASSPAGTQKGVAFF
>TRBJ2-1|TRBV11-2|few|TRBD2
TGTGCCAGCAGCTCCCCCCCCGGGACTAGCGGTTACAATGAGCAGTTCTTC
CASSSPPGTSGYNEQFF
>TRBJ1-2|TRBV28|medium-sized|TRBD1
TGTGCCAGCAGGGGGGCGGGACAGCGTTTGGGCTACACCTTC
CASRGAGQRLGYTF
>TRBJ1-1|TRBV20-1|few|TRBD1
TGCAGTGCTAGGGACAGGGTAAGCACTGAAGCTTTCTTT
CSARDRVSTEAFF
>TRBJ1-1|TRBV5-6|many|TRBD1
TGTGCCAGCAGCTTAGGGACAGTGGACACTGAAGCTTTCTTT
CASSLGTVDTEAFF
>TRBJ2-1|TRBV12-3/TRBV12-4|.|.
TGTGCCAGCAGTTTCAGAGACAAGCAGTTCTTC
CASSFRDKQFF
>TRBJ2-7|TRBV19|medium-sized|.
TGTGCCAGTTCCCAAGGGGCTTTTAGCCGCTCCTACGAGCAGTACTTC
CASSQGAFSRSYEQYF
>TRBJ2-5|TRBV24-1|many|.
TGTGCCACCAGTGACCCGGGACCGCCCGCAGAAGAGACCCAGTACTTC
CATSDPGPPAEETQYF
>TRBJ1-5|TRBV20-1|.|TRBD1
TGCAGTGCTCACCCCCCAGGATCGGGACAGCTCAATCAGCCCCAGCATTTT
CSAHPPGSGQLNQPQHF
>TRBJ2-1|TRBV10-3|medium-sized|TRBD2
TGTGCCATCAGTGGGACTAGCGGGGGGGCCATATACAATGAGCAGTTCTTC
CAISGTSGGAIYNEQFF
>TRBJ2-5|TRBV12-3/TRBV12-4|many|TRBD2
TGTGCCAGCAGCCTTACTAGCGGGGGAACCCAAGAGACCCAGTACTTC
CASSLTSGGTQETQYF
>TRBJ1-4|TRBV30|.|TRBD1
TGTGCCTGGAGCGTACAGGGGGCAACTAATGAAAAACTGTTTTTT
CAWSVQGATNEKLFF
>TRBJ1-1|TRBV5-4|.|.
TGTGCCAGCAGCTTGGGTTTGGGGTCCGTAGGGTGGAACACTGAAGCTTTCTTT
CASSLGLGSVGWNTEAFF
>TRBJ2-3|TRBV29-1|.|.
TGCAGCGTCGGAAACGGGGCACCCACAGATACGCAGTATTTT
CSVGNGAPTDTQYF
>TRBJ2-2|TRBV7-9|.|TRBD1
TGTGCCAGCAGCTCATTACAGGGGGCAAGGAACACCGGGGAGCTGTTTTTT
CASSSLQGARNTGELFF
>TRBJ1-1|TRBV6-1|many|.
TGTGCCAGCAGTGAGCAGGGTATGGACACTGAAGCTTTCTTT
CASSEQGMDTEAFF
>TRBJ1-5|TRBV7-9|.|.
TGTGCCAGCAGCTTTGGGATAGGGAGGGGGAATCAGCCCCAGCATTTT
CASSFGIGRGNQPQHF
>TRBJ2-1|TRBV5-1|few|TRBD2
TGCGCCAGCAGCACCCTAGCGGACAATGAGCAGTTCTTC
CASSTLADNEQFF
>TRBJ2-5|TRBV12-3/TRBV12-4|.|TRBD2
TGTGCCAGCAGTCCCTTAGGGACTAGCGTAAAGACCCAGTACTTC
CASSPLGTSVKTQYF
>TRBJ2-1|TRBV7-3|.|TRBD1
TGTGCCAGCAGCTTAACGGGACAGGTCTACAATGAGCAGTTCTTC
CASSLTGQVYNEQFF
>TRBJ2-4|TRBV28|.|.
TGTGCCGGAGAGAAACAGGGTGTAAACATTCAGTACTTC
CAGEKQGVNIQYF
>TRBJ1-4|TRBV6-6|medium-sized|.
TGTGCCAGCAGTTATAGACTGATAAATAATGAAAACCTGTTTTTT
CASSYRLINNENLFF
>TRBJ1-1|TRBV20-1|few|.
TGCAGTGCTTACAGGGTTGAAGCTTTCTTT
CSAYRVEAFF
>TRBJ2-3|TRBV10-3|many|TRBD2
TGTGCCATCAGACCCGGACTAGCGGGGACCACAGATACGCAGTATTTT
CAIRPGLAGTTDTQYF
>TRBJ2-2|TRBV6-1|medium-sized|TRBD1
TGTGCCAGCAGTTGGACAGGGGATACCGGGGAGCTGTTTTTT
CASSWTGDTGELFF
>TRBJ2-6|TRBV28|many|TRBD1
TGTGCCAGCAGTTTATTCCCCTTCCTACAGGGGAACCCATCTGGGGCCAACGTCCTGACTTTC
CASSLFPFLQGNPSGANVLTF
>TRBJ1-4|TRBV28|.|.
TGTGCCAGCAGTCCGACGGGACCGCACGAAAAACTGTTTTTT
CASSPTGPHEKLFF
>TRBJ1-6|TRBV20-1|many|TRBD1
TGCAGTGCTAGACGGGACAGGGACTCACCCCTCCACTTT
CSARRDRDSPLHF
>TRBJ2-7|TRBV6-5|medium-sized|TRBD2
TGTGCCAGCTTTGGGCGGGGGGCCGGCTCCTACGAGCAGTACTTC
CASFGRGAGSYEQYF
>TRBJ1-2|TRBV18|medium-sized|.
TGTGCCAGCTCACCACCCGGGCAGCCCTTTAACTATGGCTACACCTTC
CASSPPGQPFNYGYTF
>TRBJ1-1|TRBV15|.|.
TGTGCCACCAGCAGTTCAGGAAACACTGAAGCTTTCTTT
CATSSSGNTEAFF
>TRBJ1-1|TRBV28|medium-sized|.
TGTGCCAGCACCCCACCAGTCCGGAACACTGAAGCTTTCTTT
CASTPPVRNTEAFF
>TRBJ1-2|TRBV6-1|.|TRBD1
TGTGCCAGCAGGAGCGGAATAGGAGGGGACAGGGGCTATGGCTACACCTTC
CASRSGIGGDRGYGYTF
>TRBJ1-4|TRBV6-5|medium-sized|.
TGTGCCAGCAGTTACGTGGGGAAAGGCGAAAAACTGTTTTTT
CASSYVGKGEKLFF
>TRBJ1-1|TRBV19|many|.
TGTGCCAGTAGTCTCCTGGGCACAGGGAGGAACACTGAAGCTTTCTTT
CASSLLGTGRNTEAFF
>TRBJ2-7|TRBV6-6|few|TRBD1
TGTGCCAGCAGAGGGACAGGGGGTCTGGTAGTGGAGCAGTACTTC
CASRGTGGLVVEQYF
>TRBJ1-6|TRBV27|medium-sized|TRBD1
TGTGCCAGCAGTTTATTTCTCGGGACAGGCGGGAATTCACCCCTCCACTTT
CASSLFLGTGGNSPLHF
>TRBJ1-2|TRBV12-5|.|TRBD1
TGTGCTAGTGGTCTGGACAGGGGCCATGGCTACACCTTC
CASGLDRGHGYTF
>TRBJ2-7|TRBV7-2|few|.
TGTGCCAGCAGCTTAGGAGGGACCAACTCCTACGAGCAGTACTTC
CASSLGGTNSYEQYF
>TRBJ2-7|TRBV6-2/TRBV6-3|medium-sized|.
TGTGCCAGCAGTCCCCTTGGGGTAGCGGTATACGAGCAGTACTTC
CASSPLGVAVYEQYF
>TRBJ2-7|TRBV5-4|.|TRBD2
TGTGCCAGCAGCTGGGGAGGGACTAGCTCCTACGAGCAGTACTTC
CASSWGGTSSYEQYF
>TRBJ2-7|TRBV7-9|.|TRBD2
TGTGCCAGCAGCACCTCGACTAGCGGGAGACCCTACGAGCAGTACTTC
CASSTSTSGRPYEQYF
>TRBJ1-2|TRBV10-3|medium-sized|TRBD1
TGTGCCATCAGTGACTCGGACAGGGCTTCTCGCGGCTACACCTTC
CAISDSDRASRGYTF
>TRBJ2-3|TRBV7-9|few|.
TGTGCCAGCAGCTTAGCACAAGATACGCAGTATTTT
CASSLAQDTQYF
>TRBJ2-5|TRBV18|few|TRBD1
TGTGCCAGCTCACCTCTCGACAGGGGGCGAGAGACCCAGTACTTC
CASSPLDRGRETQYF
>TRBJ2-1|TRBV28|medium-sized|TRBD2
TGTGCCAGCAGTGCCGGGAGGGCCATGGATGAGCAGTTCTTC
CASSAGRAMDEQFF
>TRBJ1-1|TRBV28|.|TRBD1
TGTGCCAGCAGTTTTGAGCAGGGGGCCCTCAACACTGAAGCTTTCTTT
CASSFEQGALNTEAFF
>TRBJ2-2|TRBV30|many|.
TGTGCCACGAGAAGGACAGTTTGGACCGGGGAGCTGTTTTTT
CATRRTVWTGELFF
>TRBJ1-1|TRBV29-1|medium-sized|.
TGCAGCGTTGAAGGGACGTCCGGCCAATCCACTGAAGCTTTCTTT
CSVEGTSGQSTEAFF
>TRBJ2-1|TRBV27|many|TRBD2
TGTGCCAGCAGCTCTAGCGGGCGAGACAATGAGCAGTTCTTC
CASSSSGRDNEQFF